This TCR beta chain was observed in a study of regulatory T cells in long-lasting Graves disease. Stated time point: newly diagnosed GD, antithyroid drugs for less than 3 months. PBMC RNA was the source of the TCR library. Study-wide points: Relative to newly diagnosed Graves' patients, persistent ones had lower TCR diversity.

Sequencing libraries for TCR beta were prepared with iRepertoire HTBI primers and Arm-PCR of CDR3 regions. Per the study methods: The study identified around 62 TRBV and approximately 13 TRBJ segments across samples. TCRdb redid the calling of the multiplex PCR reads with MiXCR, one entry per CDR3 protein. These V and J calls rely on TCRdb rather than the paper's analysis. The sample gives 620,000 or so distinct CDR3 sequences, 16% of which show up once; approximately 18% is in the top ten. Comment on this clonotype: What it binds is not known.

Germline-derived CDR1 and CDR2 are LNHNV and YYDKDF (reference sequence). CDR3 length equals 15 residues. The same specimen was also included in a second study, on T cells in Graves' hyperthyroidism and ophthalmopathy. From that report: Using the HTBI primer set, a first-round RT-PCR was run on the TCR CDR3.

The chain links TRBV15 to TRBJ2-3, with D maybe TRBD2 (5 bases). TRBJ2-5 explains the end of the DNA better; the J call may be wrong. The starting material was peripheral blood mononuclear cells (PBMCs), obtained at new diagnosis, from a patient treated with antithyroid drugs. The receptor's source is a woman in her 30s with Graves disease. The DNA of the CDR3 is TGTGCCACCGCCAGCGGATCTCCTTTACGGGAGACCCAGTACTTC. Its protein product is CATASGSPLRETQYF.